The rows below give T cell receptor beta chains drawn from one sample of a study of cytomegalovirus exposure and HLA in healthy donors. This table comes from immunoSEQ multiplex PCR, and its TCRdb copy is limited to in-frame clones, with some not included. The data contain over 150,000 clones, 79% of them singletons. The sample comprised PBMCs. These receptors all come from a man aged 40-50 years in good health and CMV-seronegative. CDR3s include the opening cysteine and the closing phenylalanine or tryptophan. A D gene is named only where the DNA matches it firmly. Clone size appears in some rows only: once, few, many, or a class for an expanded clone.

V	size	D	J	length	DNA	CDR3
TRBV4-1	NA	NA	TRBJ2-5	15	TGCGCCAGCAGCCAAGTTCTGCAGTCCAAAGAGACCCAGTACTTC	CASSQVLQSKETQYF
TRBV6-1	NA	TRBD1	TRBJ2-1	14	TGTGCCAGCACTTGGACAGGGGCCTACAATGAGCAGTTCTTC	CASTWTGAYNEQFF
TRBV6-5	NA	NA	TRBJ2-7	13	TGTGCCAGCAGTTACTCCCCCAACTACGAGCAGTACTTC	CASSYSPNYEQYF
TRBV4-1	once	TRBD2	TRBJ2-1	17	TGCGCCAGCAGCCTACCCTTGCGGGAGGGCCTGTACAATGAGCAGTTCTTC	CASSLPLREGLYNEQFF
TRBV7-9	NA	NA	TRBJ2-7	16	TGTGCCAGCAGCTTAGGGGGGGGCAGGGTAGCCTACGAGCAGTACTTC	CASSLGGGRVAYEQYF
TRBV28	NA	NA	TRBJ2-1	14	TGTGCCAGCAGTTTTACACTATCCGCCAATGAGCAGTTCTTC	CASSFTLSANEQFF
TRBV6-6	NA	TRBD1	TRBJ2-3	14	TGTGCCAGCAGTTCCCCGACAGGGGCAGATACGCAGTATTTT	CASSSPTGADTQYF
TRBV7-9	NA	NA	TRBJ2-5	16	TGTGCCAGCAGCTTTTCTTCTCGCGGGACTCAAGAGACCCAGTACTTC	CASSFSSRGTQETQYF
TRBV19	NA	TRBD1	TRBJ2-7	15	TGTGCCAGTAGTCCGAAGACAGGGCAAAATGCCGAGCAGTACTTC	CASSPKTGQNAEQYF
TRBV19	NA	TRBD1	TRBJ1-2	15	TGTGCCAGTAGTATCGCGGGACAGGGGCGTAGCGGCTACACCTTC	CASSIAGQGRSGYTF
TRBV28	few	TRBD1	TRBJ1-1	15	TGTGCCAGCAGTCCAGGGGGTACGTTGTACACTGAAGCTTTCTTT	CASSPGGTLYTEAFF
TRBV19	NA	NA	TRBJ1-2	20	TGTGCCAGTAGTATACTCACGAGAGATCTAATAACCCCTCCTAACTATGGCTACACCTTC	CASSILTRDLITPPNYGYTF
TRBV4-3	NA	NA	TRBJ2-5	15	TGCGCCAGCAGCCAAGTGGGGGGACAGCAAGAGACCCAGTACTTC	CASSQVGGQQETQYF
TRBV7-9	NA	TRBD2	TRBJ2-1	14	TGTGCCAGCAGCTTCACTAGCGAGTACAATGAGCAGTTCTTC	CASSFTSEYNEQFF
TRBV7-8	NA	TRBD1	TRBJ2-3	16	TGTGCCAGCAGCACGCTCCGGGACAGGGGCACAGATACGCAGTATTTT	CASSTLRDRGTDTQYF
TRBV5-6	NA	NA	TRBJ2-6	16	TGTGCCAGCAGCGAGCCAGCGGGTTCTGGGGCCAACGTCCTGACTTTC	CASSEPAGSGANVLTF
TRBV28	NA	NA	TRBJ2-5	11	TGTGCCAGCAGTTCCCGGGACTCCGGTTACTTC	CASSSRDSGYF
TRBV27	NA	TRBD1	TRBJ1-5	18	TGTGCCAGCAGTTTATGGGGGACAGGGACCCAAGGGAATCAGCCCCAGCATTTT	CASSLWGTGTQGNQPQHF
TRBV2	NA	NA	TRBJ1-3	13	TGTGCCAGCAGAGAAGTATTTGGAAACACCATATATTTT	CASREVFGNTIYF
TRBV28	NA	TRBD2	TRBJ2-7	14	TGTGCCAGCAGTTTAGGCGGGGGGGGCTACGAGCAGTACTTC	CASSLGGGGYEQYF
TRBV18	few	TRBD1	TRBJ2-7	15	TGTGCCAGCTCACAGGGGGCTTTTGATCTCTACGAGCAGTACTTC	CASSQGAFDLYEQYF
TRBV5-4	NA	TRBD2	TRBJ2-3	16	TGTGCCAGCAGCTTGGAAGCGGGAGGTTTGGCAGATACGCAGTATTTT	CASSLEAGGLADTQYF
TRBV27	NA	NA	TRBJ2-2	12	TGTGCCAGCAGATCTTGGGAGCGGGAGCTGTTTTTT	CASRSWERELFF
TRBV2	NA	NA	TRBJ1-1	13	TGTGCCAGCAGGTGGCAGGGTCGCACTGAAGCTTTCTTT	CASRWQGRTEAFF
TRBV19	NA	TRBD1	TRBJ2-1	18	TGTGCCAGTAGTACCAAGGGAGGACAGGGAAGATCCTACAATGAGCAGTTCTTC	CASSTKGGQGRSYNEQFF
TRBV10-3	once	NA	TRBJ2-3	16	TGTGCCATCAGGGACCGACTAGGAGCCAACACAGATACGCAGTATTTT	CAIRDRLGANTDTQYF
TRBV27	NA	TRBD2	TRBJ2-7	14	TGTGCCAGCAGTTTAAGCGGGAGAAAGTACGAGCAGTACTTC	CASSLSGRKYEQYF
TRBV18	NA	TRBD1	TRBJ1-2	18	TGTGCCAGCTCACGTCAACTCGGGACAGGGGGCTCAAGCTATGGCTACACCTTC	CASSRQLGTGGSSYGYTF
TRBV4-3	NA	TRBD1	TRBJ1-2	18	TGCGCCAGCAGCCAAGATAAGCACAGGGGGCCGATGAACTATGGCTACACCTTC	CASSQDKHRGPMNYGYTF
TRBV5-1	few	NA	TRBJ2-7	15	TGCGCCAGCAGGACTATGGGGGCTAGGGAGTACGAGCAGTACTTC	CASRTMGAREYEQYF
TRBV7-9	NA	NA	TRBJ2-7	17	TGTGCCAGCAGCCCTAGGCCGAGCGACAGCCGTTCCTACGAGCAGTACTTC	CASSPRPSDSRSYEQYF
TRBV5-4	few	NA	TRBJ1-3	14	TGTGCCAGCAGCTTGGACCAAGCCGGAAACACCATATATTTT	CASSLDQAGNTIYF
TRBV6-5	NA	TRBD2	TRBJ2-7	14	TGTGCCAGCCGGCGACTAGCGGGGAGCGACGAGCAGTACTTC	CASRRLAGSDEQYF
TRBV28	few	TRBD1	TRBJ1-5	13	TGTGCCAGCGGGGGACAGGCAAGACAGCCCCAGCATTTT	CASGGQARQPQHF
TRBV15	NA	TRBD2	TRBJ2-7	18	TGTGCCACCAGCAGGGTCCCGACGACTAGCAGAAAAGGGGACGAGCAGTACTTC	CATSRVPTTSRKGDEQYF
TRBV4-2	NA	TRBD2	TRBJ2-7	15	TGTGCCAGCAGCCAAGATGGACCGGGACTACCCGAGCAGTACTTC	CASSQDGPGLPEQYF
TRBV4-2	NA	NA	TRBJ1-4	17	TGTGCCAGCAGCCAAGAAAGAACTGACAGCTTGGGGGAAAAACTGTTTTTT	CASSQERTDSLGEKLFF
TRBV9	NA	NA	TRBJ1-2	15	TGTGCCAGCAGCGTAGAGGCGGCCCTTAACTATGGCTACACCTTC	CASSVEAALNYGYTF
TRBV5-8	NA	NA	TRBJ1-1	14	TGTGCCAGCAGCTCCATAAGAGACTGGTCCGAAGCTTTCTTT	CASSSIRDWSEAFF
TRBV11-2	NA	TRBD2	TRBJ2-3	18	TGTGCCAGCATCCATCATTTACAGGGACTAGCGGATTCAGATACGCAGTATTTT	CASIHHLQGLADSDTQYF
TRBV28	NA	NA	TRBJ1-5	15	TGTGCCAGCTCCTCCGGTAGGAGACAGTATCAGCCCCAGCATTTT	CASSSGRRQYQPQHF
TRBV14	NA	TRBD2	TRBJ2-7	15	TGTGCCAGCAGCCCGACTAGCGGGAGAACCTACGAGCAGTACTTC	CASSPTSGRTYEQYF
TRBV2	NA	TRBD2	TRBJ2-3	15	TGTGCCAGCAGTGAATTAGCGGGAGACACAGATACGCAGTATTTT	CASSELAGDTDTQYF
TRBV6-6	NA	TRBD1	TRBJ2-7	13	TGTGCCAGCAGTTACCCCACAGGGGACGAGCAGTACTTC	CASSYPTGDEQYF
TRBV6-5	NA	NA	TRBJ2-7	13	TGTGCCAGCAGTGTAAGCGACGACTACGAGCAGTACTTC	CASSVSDDYEQYF
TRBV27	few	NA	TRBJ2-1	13	TGTGCCAGCAGTTTACGGGGTTACAATGAGCAGTTCTTC	CASSLRGYNEQFF
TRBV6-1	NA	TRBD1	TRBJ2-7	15	TGTGCCAGCAGTGGACGGACAGGGGGCTCCTACGAGCAGTACTTC	CASSGRTGGSYEQYF
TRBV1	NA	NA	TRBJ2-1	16	TGCACCAGCAGCCGAAGGCCGGGACTAGATAACAATGAGCAGTTCTTC	CTSSRRPGLDNNEQFF
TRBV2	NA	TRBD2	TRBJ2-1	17	TGTGCCAGCAGGGCTTGGGAGCAACTAGCGGTGTACAATGAGCAGTTCTTC	CASRAWEQLAVYNEQFF
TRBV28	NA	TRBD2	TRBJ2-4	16	TGTGCCAGCAGTCTAGGAGGGACTATAGCCAAAAACATTCAGTACTTC	CASSLGGTIAKNIQYF
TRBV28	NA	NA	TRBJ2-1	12	TGTGCCAGCAGTCCCCTCCGGGACAAAGTGCTCTTC	CASSPLRDKVLF
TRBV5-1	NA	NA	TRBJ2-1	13	TGCGCCAGCGGAGGGGGAGGGTACAATGAGCAGTTCTTC	CASGGGGYNEQFF
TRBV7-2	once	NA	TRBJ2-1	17	TGTGCCAGCAGCTTAGAGGGGGGCGGGAGCTCCTACAATGAGCAGTTCTTC	CASSLEGGGSSYNEQFF
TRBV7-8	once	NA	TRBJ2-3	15	TGTGCCAGCAGCTTAGTAGCAGGGGTACCAGATACGCAGTATTTT	CASSLVAGVPDTQYF
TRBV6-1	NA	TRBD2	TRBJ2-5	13	TGTGCCAGCACCCCGGGACTAGGAGAGACCCAGTACTTC	CASTPGLGETQYF